This passage covers 28 T cell receptor beta chains from one sample sequenced in a study of blood T cell repertoires in COVID-19. Repertoires were generated with immunoSEQ multiplex PCR, while TCRdb's copy carries only in-frame clones and drops some. The sample carries fewer than 120,000 clones, 60% to 80% recorded once. Sequencing was performed on peripheral blood. Source of these receptors: a woman older than 75 with active or convalescent COVID-19.

This clone has only a few counts. The J gene is TRBJ2-7, the V gene TRBV7-2, with 8 bases lining up with TRBD1. The CDR3 runs to 13 residues. The germline gives CDR1 SGHTA, CDR2 FQGNSA. Trimming took 7 bases from V and 1 from J; bases not matched to a gene: 3. The CDR3: CASTRDRSYEQYF. Here the CDR3 DNA reads TGTGCCAGCACCCGGGACAGGTCCTACGAGCAGTACTTC.

The chain links TRBV5-1 to TRBJ1-2; possibly TRBD1 for D (6 bases). CDR1 and CDR2 (germline): SGHRS, YFSETQ. The CDR3 is made up of 14 amino acids. Trimming took off 0 bases at V and 8 bases at J, with 14 bases between the two ends. The CDR3 here is CASSLGGQGDGYTF. CDR3 DNA: TGCGCCAGCAGCTTGGGGGGGCAGGGCGACGGCTACACCTTC.

V gene TRBV19 combines with J gene TRBJ1-5, with TRBD1 matching over 9 bases. Germline values: CDR1 LNHDA, CDR2 SQIVND (reference sequence). The CDR3 loop spans 15 amino acids. V lost 5 bases to trimming and J lost 3 bases; unmatched junction nucleotides: 5. This CDR3 is CASSVTGGSNQPQHF. The CDR3 bases are TGTGCCAGTAGTGTGACAGGGGGATCCAATCAGCCCCAGCATTTT.

The rearrangement joins TRBV12-3 or TRBV12-4 to TRBJ2-2; D call uncertain. V lost 3 bases, J lost 6 bases, and 8 bases lay in between. The CDR3 consists of 13 residues. CDR3 nucleotide sequence: TGTGCCAGCAGTTTTGCTAGTTCCGGGGAGCTGTTTTTT. As protein: CASSFASSGELFF.

The V call is TRBV21-1, the J call TRBJ2-3; TRBD2 was called by the table and not checked on the DNA. TRBV21-1 counts as a pseudogene. The CDR3 sequence is 11 residues long. The CDR3 DNA is TGTGCCTTGAGCGGGAGTGATACGCAGTATTTT. Protein sequence: CALSGSDTQYF.

The rearrangement joins TRBV19 to TRBJ2-7, with 13 bases lining up with TRBD2. V dropped 6 bases and J dropped 6; count of bases not matched to a gene: 5. Germline V gives CDR1 LNHDA, CDR2 SQIVND (reference sequence). This CDR3 comprises 14 residues. The CDR3 sequence is CASSWTSGSSEQYF. As DNA, the CDR3 is TGTGCCAGTAGCTGGACTAGCGGGAGCAGCGAGCAGTACTTC.

V and J are TRBV5-6 and TRBJ2-7; 9 bases are shared with TRBD2. The CDR3 is 16 amino acids. V lost 2 bases and J lost 4; bases outside the gene matches: 10. Germline V lookup: CDR1 SGHDT, CDR2 YYEEEE. In DNA form, the CDR3 reads TGTGCCAGCAGCTTAAGGACTAGCGCGATCCTTTACGAGCAGTACTTC. Translating gives CASSLRTSAILYEQYF.

This chain connects TRBV11-2 to TRBJ1-3; the D gene is possibly TRBD1 (6 bases). The V end lost 4 bases, the J end lost 5 bases, and 12 bases lay between the germline ends. The CDR3 covers 14 residues. The germline gives CDR1 SGHAT, CDR2 FQNNGV. The CDR3 spells CASSSWGGRNTIYF. Here the CDR3 DNA reads TGTGCCAGCAGCTCTTGGGGGGGCCGAAACACCATATATTTT.

Only a few counts were recorded for this clone. The rearrangement links TRBV19 to TRBJ2-3; 7 bases line up with TRBD1. V trimming: 3 bases; J trimming: 3 bases; junction bases outside the gene matches: 3. Germline V gives CDR1 LNHDA, CDR2 SQIVND (reference sequence). CDR3 length equals 14 residues. The CDR3 sequence: CASSIQGVTDTQYF. CDR3 DNA sequence: TGTGCCAGTAGTATCCAGGGGGTAACAGATACGCAGTATTTT.

This sequence joins TRBV6-5 and TRBJ1-2; 7 nucleotides agree with TRBD1. The V and J ends lost 6 bases and 4 bases, in that order; junction bases with no gene match: 8. CDR1 and CDR2 (germline): MNHEY, SVGAGI. The CDR3 runs to 14 residues. The CDR3 DNA reads as TGTGCCAGCAGCCGGAACAGGGGCTTCTATGGCTACACCTTC. It codes for CASSRNRGFYGYTF.

The chain carries TRBV7-8 and TRBJ1-3, with D possibly matching TRBD1 (6 bases). The CDR3 totals 16 residues. CDR1 is SGHVS, CDR2 FQNEAQ, per germline. V was cut by 2 bases and J by 4 bases, with 15 bases left in between. CDR3 amino acids: CASSLNGGARGNTIYF. As DNA, the CDR3 is TGTGCCAGCAGCTTAAATGGGGGGGCAAGGGGAAACACCATATATTTT.

This sequence joins TRBV10-3 and TRBJ1-1; 12 bases are a match to TRBD1. CDR1 and CDR2 (germline): ENHRY, SYGVKD. The V and J ends lost 9 bases and 5 bases, in that order; junction bases with no gene match: 13. The CDR3 runs 16 residues. CDR3 protein: CAIGGTGGVTVTEAFF. As DNA, the CDR3 is TGTGCCATAGGAGGGACAGGGGGCGTGACGGTGACTGAAGCTTTCTTT.

The chain employs TRBV4-1 and TRBJ2-2; unclear D gene. Trimming cost V 5 bases and J 2 bases, with 21 bases left between them. The CDR3 has 18 residues. Germline V CDR1 and CDR2: MGHRA, YSYEKL. The CDR3 nucleotides read TGCGCCAGCAGCGAAACTCAAAAACCGACTTTCAACACCGGGGAGCTGTTTTTT. Its protein is CASSETQKPTFNTGELFF.

This clone came up once. The chain recombines TRBV3-1 (or the pseudogene TRBV3-2) with TRBJ2-1; 11 nucleotides align to TRBD2. The CDR3 totals 16 residues. The trim removed 1 base at V and 7 bases at J, leaving 6 bases unmatched. Germline V gene lookup returns CDR1 LGHDT and CDR2 YNNKEL (reference sequence). The CDR3 loop is CASSQARTSGPNEQFF. In nucleotides, the CDR3 is TGTGCCAGCAGCCAAGCCCGGACTAGCGGGCCGAATGAGCAGTTCTTC.

This clone was seen a few times. V usage is TRBV29-1 and J usage is TRBJ1-4; D is ambiguous. CDR3 length equals 12 residues. V was cut by 6 bases and J by 6 bases, with 11 bases left in between. Germline V gives CDR1 SQVTM, CDR2 ANQGSEA. This CDR3 is CSVSTNYEKLFF. In nucleotides, the CDR3 is TGCAGCGTCTCGACAAATTATGAAAAACTGTTTTTT. The full variable domain, its missing parts supplied by reference TRBV29-1 and TRBJ1-4, is SAVISQKPSRDICQRGTSLTIQCQVDSQVTMMFWYRQQPGQSLTLIATANQGSEATYESGFVIDKFPISRPNLTFSTLTVSNMSPEDSSIYLCSVSTNYEKLFFGSGTQLSVL.

The rearrangement links TRBV28 to TRBJ2-7; 9 bases are a match to TRBD1. The CDR3 is 14 residues long. From germline, CDR1 is MDHEN and CDR2 SYDVKM. The V segment lost 6 bases and the J segment 2 bases; nucleotides outside the gene matches: 5. CDR3 DNA sequence: TGTGCCAGCAGCTGGACAGGGGAGGCCTACGAGCAGTACTTC. Translated: CASSWTGEAYEQYF.

This clone was recorded a few times. This chain joins TRBV7-9 and TRBJ2-7; a weak D match, TRBD1 (5 bases). Germline V lookup: CDR1 SEHNR, CDR2 FQNEAQ (reference sequence). This CDR3 has 16 residues. V was clipped by 4 bases and J by 3 bases, with 19 bases between them. The CDR3 here is CASSSRVRGLNYEQYF. The DNA for the CDR3 is TGTGCCAGCAGCTCCAGGGTGCGTGGGCTCAACTACGAGCAGTACTTC.

The chain joins TRBV5-4 to TRBJ1-4, with no clear D. The V end lost 1 base, the J end lost 5 bases, and 15 bases lay between the germline ends. The V gene's germline CDR1 is SGHNT and CDR2 YYREEE (reference sequence). This CDR3 region has 16 residues. The CDR3 here is CASSLKGGGLNEKLFF. CDR3 coding DNA: TGTGCCAGCAGCTTGAAGGGAGGCGGGTTAAATGAAAAACTGTTTTTT.

There are a few counts of this clone. V is TRBV12-5 and J is TRBJ1-2; tentatively, D is TRBD1 (6 bases). The CDR3 is made up of 13 amino acids. Trimming pared 6 bases from V and 2 bases from J, leaving 10 bases between. Germline V gives CDR1 LGHNT, CDR2 FRNRAP. In DNA form, the CDR3 reads TGTGCTAGTGGACCGGGACAAAACTATGGCTACACCTTC. It encodes CASGPGQNYGYTF. The full variable domain, with the rest looked up from reference TRBV12-5 and TRBJ1-2, is DARVTQTPRHKVTEMGQEVTMRCQPILGHNTVFWYRQTMMQGLELLAYFRNRAPLDDSGMPKDRFSAEMPDATLATLKIQPSEPRDSAVYFCASGPGQNYGYTFGSGTRLTVV.

The chain employs TRBV28 and TRBJ2-7; 9 bases are a match to TRBD2. With V trimmed by 7 bases and J by 0 bases, 4 bases remained unmatched. CDR3 length: 14 amino acids. CDR1 is MDHEN, CDR2 SYDVKM, per germline. CDR3 protein: CASIVSGSSYEQYF. CDR3 sequence (DNA): TGTGCCAGCATCGTTAGCGGGAGCTCCTACGAGCAGTACTTC.

The chain employs TRBV11-2 and TRBJ2-1, with 11 bases that match TRBD2. Germline CDR1 SGHAT, CDR2 FQNNGV. J gave up 6 bases and V 5 bases, and 12 bases lay outside the gene matches. The CDR3 consists of 17 residues. CDR3 sequence: CASSPPFGLAGGNEQFF. In DNA form, the CDR3 reads TGTGCCAGCAGCCCCCCCTTTGGTCTAGCGGGGGGCAATGAGCAGTTCTTC.

This chain links TRBV5-1 with TRBJ2-1, with D possibly matching TRBD2 (6 bases). Germline V lookup: CDR1 SGHRS, CDR2 YFSETQ. The CDR3 spans 16 residues. V was trimmed by 0 bases and J by 3 bases, leaving 13 bases between them. Here the CDR3 reads CASSLDGTVLYNEQFF. CDR3 sequence (DNA): TGCGCCAGCAGCTTGGATGGGACTGTCCTCTACAATGAGCAGTTCTTC.

The chain links TRBV19 to TRBJ2-7, with 14 positions matching TRBD2. The germline V gene has CDR1 LNHDA and CDR2 SQIVND (reference sequence). The V and J ends lost 4 bases and 6 bases, in that order; junction bases with no gene match: 2. CDR3 length: 14 residues. CDR3: CASSRLAGGSEQYF. As DNA, the CDR3 is TGTGCCAGTAGTAGACTAGCGGGAGGGAGCGAGCAGTACTTC.

V usage is TRBV10-3 and J usage is TRBJ2-3, with 10 bases lining up with TRBD2. J was trimmed by 6 bases and V by 4 bases; bases with no gene match: 10. CDR1 and CDR2 (germline): ENHRY, SYGVKD. The CDR3 loop spans 16 amino acids. Here the CDR3 reads CAISGRLAGAVDTQYF. DNA of the CDR3: TGTGCCATCAGTGGAAGGCTAGCGGGAGCCGTCGATACGCAGTATTTT.

V gene TRBV5-1 combines with J gene TRBJ1-4; 7 positions agree with TRBD1. The CDR3 has 16 residues. V dropped 0 bases and J dropped 4; count of bases not matched to a gene: 6. CDR1 is SGHRS, CDR2 YFSETQ, per germline. The CDR3 loop reads CASSLEGGTLNEKLFF. The CDR3, as DNA: TGCGCCAGCAGCTTGGAAGGGGGCACCCTTAATGAAAAACTGTTTTTT.

V is TRBV2 and J is TRBJ1-5, with 8 bases aligning to TRBD1. Germline CDR1 and CDR2: SNHLY and FYNNEI. With 4 bases clipped from V and 3 bases from J, the junction kept 2 bases outside the gene matches. The CDR3 covers 14 residues. CDR3 bases: TGTGCCAGCAGTGGACAGGGGTACAATCAGCCCCAGCATTTT. Its translation: CASSGQGYNQPQHF.

This sequence joins TRBV19 and TRBJ1-2, with unresolved D. Looked up from germline, CDR1 is LNHDA and CDR2 is SQIVND (reference sequence). The ends were cut back, 3 bases at V and 3 bases at J, with 17 bases in the middle. This CDR3 spans 16 amino acids. The CDR3 region is CASSIAPGVGYYGYTF. As DNA, the CDR3 is TGTGCCAGTAGTATCGCTCCTGGAGTGGGTTACTATGGCTACACCTTC.

The J gene is TRBJ2-7, the V gene TRBV5-4; 9 positions agree with TRBD2. Germline CDR1 SGHNT, CDR2 YYREEE (reference sequence). The CDR3 runs 15 residues. V dropped 0 bases and J dropped 2; count of bases not matched to a gene: 3. In DNA form, the CDR3 reads TGTGCCAGCAGCTTGGCAGGCGGGAGGGCCTACGAGCAGTACTTC. Its protein product is CASSLAGGRAYEQYF.